This T cell receptor beta chain stems from a study of blood T cell repertoires in COVID-19. Study information: T cells, B-cell-depleted T cells, or PBMCs supplied cDNA or gDNA.

TCRdb keeps only in-frame clones here, not all; method: immunoSEQ multiplex PCR. The sample holds roughly 110,000 clones, approximately 88% seen once. CDR1 and CDR2 (germline): SGHRS, YFSETQ. With 0 bases clipped from V and 3 bases from J, the junction kept 2 bases outside the gene matches. The CDR3 loop spans 15 amino acids. The chain employs TRBV5-1 and TRBJ2-3; TRBD1 matches 9 bases. The sample taken for sequencing was peripheral blood. This TCR came from a woman aged 70-85 years with acute or convalescent COVID-19. The CDR3, as DNA: TGCGCCAGCAGCTTGGGGGACAGGGAAACAGATACGCAGTATTTT. Translated, it gives CASSLGDRETDTQYF.